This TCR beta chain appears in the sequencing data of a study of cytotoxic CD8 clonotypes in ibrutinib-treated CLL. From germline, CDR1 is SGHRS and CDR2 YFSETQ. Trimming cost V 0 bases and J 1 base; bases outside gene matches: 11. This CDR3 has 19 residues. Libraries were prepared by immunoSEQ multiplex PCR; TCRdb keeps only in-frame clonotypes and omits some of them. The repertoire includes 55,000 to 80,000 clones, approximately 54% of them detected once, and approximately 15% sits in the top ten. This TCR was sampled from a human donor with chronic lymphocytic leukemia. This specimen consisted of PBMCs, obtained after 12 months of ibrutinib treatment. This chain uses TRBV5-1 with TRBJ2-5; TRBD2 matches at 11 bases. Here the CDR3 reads CASSLVRLAGRQPQETQYF. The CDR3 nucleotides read TGCGCCAGCAGCTTGGTGCGACTAGCGGGGCGACAGCCCCAAGAGACCCAGTACTTC.